This T cell receptor (beta chain) comes out of a study of T cells in Graves' hyperthyroidism and ophthalmopathy. The CDR3 is 11 amino acids. CDR1 and CDR2 from the germline V gene are SGHAT and FQNNGV. Many counts were recorded for this clonotype. At one of its ends the junction is not consistent with the germline gene, which may arise from a read error. Amplification of TCR beta CDR3 regions used RNA as the template. Using the HTBI primer set, a first-round RT-PCR was run on the TCR CDR3. Each CDR3 protein gets one entry after TCRdb re-called the multiplex PCR reads with MiXCR. The data contain almost 600,000 distinct CDR3 sequences, just over 45% of them seen just once; the ten biggest clones take up roughly 7.7%.

The rearrangement links TRBV11-2 to TRBJ1-1; TRBD1 might be the D (5 bases). The receptor was isolated from a woman aged 18-35 years with Graves' hyperthyroidism. Sequencing was done on a sample of peripheral blood or thyroid tissue (not recorded which). The CDR3 nucleotides read TGTGCCAGCAGCTTAGGGCAGGGTCTATGGTTT. Protein product: CASSLGQGLWF.